These 26 T cell receptor beta chains were sequenced from one sample in a study of blood T cell repertoires in COVID-19. Clones were read by immunoSEQ multiplex PCR, and TCRdb kept only the in-frame ones, dropping some. The sample yields about 160,000 clones, roughly 90% seen once. Specimen: peripheral blood. These TCRs come from a man aged 30-40 years with COVID-19, enrolled during active disease.

This clone was observed a handful of times. V is TRBV7-9 and J is TRBJ2-7; TRBD2 might be the D (6 bases). The CDR3 has 17 residues. Trimming took off 3 bases at V and 1 base at J, with 19 bases between the two ends. Germline V lookup: CDR1 SEHNR, CDR2 FQNEAQ (reference sequence). Here the CDR3 reads CASSFTGGSWASYEQYF. The CDR3 DNA reads TGTGCCAGCAGCTTCACTGGGGGGAGTTGGGCTTCCTACGAGCAGTACTTC. The full variable domain, completed using reference TRBV7-9 and TRBJ2-7, is DTGVSQNPRHKITKRGQNVTFRCDPISEHNRLYWYRQTLGQGPEFLTYFQNEAQLEKSRLLSDRFSAERPKGSFSTLEIQRTEQGDSAMYLCASSFTGGSWASYEQYFGPGTRLTVT.

The rearrangement uses TRBV10-3 and TRBJ2-7, with D possibly matching TRBD1 (6 bases). CDR1 ENHRY and CDR2 SYGVKD come from the germline V gene. The CDR3 spans 14 residues. Between the trimmed V and J ends, which lost 4 bases and 2 bases, there was a span of 12 bases. The CDR3 protein is CAISGVQGPYEQYF. Here the CDR3 DNA reads TGTGCCATCAGTGGGGTCCAGGGGCCCTACGAGCAGTACTTC.

The genes are TRBV19 and TRBJ1-5; no firm D call. The germline gives CDR1 LNHDA, CDR2 SQIVND (reference sequence). Trimming took off 7 bases at V and 0 bases at J, with 10 bases between the two ends. The CDR3 is 14 residues long. For the CDR3, the DNA is TGTGCCAGTATTGAGGGAGGTAGCAATCAGCCCCAGCATTTT. Amino acid sequence: CASIEGGSNQPQHF.

The chain combines TRBV5-5 with TRBJ1-6; D might be TRBD1 (5 bases). The CDR3 runs to 20 residues. The V gene lost 2 bases and the J gene lost 6 bases, with 27 bases spanning the gap. Germline lookup yields CDR1 SGHKS and CDR2 YYEKEE (reference sequence). DNA for the CDR3: TGTGCCAGCAGCTTATATTTGTTGGCTGGCGGGGCTGCAAGTAATTCACCCCTCCACTTT. The encoded protein is CASSLYLLAGGAASNSPLHF.

V and J are TRBV7-2 and TRBJ1-4, with D perhaps TRBD1 (5 bases). V was clipped by 2 bases and J by 0 bases, with 13 bases between them. Germline lookup yields CDR1 SGHTA and CDR2 FQGNSA. The CDR3 has 17 residues. Written as DNA, the CDR3 is TGTGCCAGCAGCTTATGGCGGGGACGAGCAACTAATGAAAAACTGTTTTTT. Translation gives CASSLWRGRATNEKLFF.

This clone was observed a single time. The chain carries TRBV5-4 and TRBJ1-3, with D possibly being TRBD1 (6 bases). Germline-derived CDR1 and CDR2 are SGHNT and YYREEE (reference sequence). V was pared by 4 bases and J by 2 bases, with 16 bases between. CDR3 length equals 16 residues. The CDR3 nucleotides are TGTGCCAGCAGCCTCGGGACATCCAATACTGGAAACACCATATATTTT. Its protein product is CASSLGTSNTGNTIYF.

This chain uses TRBV28 with TRBJ2-7; TRBD2 aligns across 7 bases. This CDR3 spans 15 amino acids. Germline V gene sequence: CDR1 MDHEN, CDR2 SYDVKM. Unmatched junction bases numbered 9, after V lost 5 bases and J lost 2 bases. The CDR3 DNA reads TGTGCCAGCAGTCTTATGGGGGGGGTCACCTACGAGCAGTACTTC. Protein sequence: CASSLMGGVTYEQYF.

V and J are TRBV19 and TRBJ1-1; 7 positions match TRBD1. CDR3 size: 14 residues. The trim removed 5 bases at V and 1 base at J, leaving 4 bases unmatched. Germline lookup yields CDR1 LNHDA and CDR2 SQIVND (reference sequence). The CDR3 region is CASSSQGWNTEAFF. In DNA form, the CDR3 reads TGTGCCAGTAGTTCACAGGGGTGGAACACTGAAGCTTTCTTT.

The gene calls are TRBV24-1 and TRBJ2-3; 7 bases map to TRBD1. Germline loops: CDR1 KGHDR, CDR2 SFDVKD. This CDR3 has 16 residues. Unmatched junction bases numbered 5, after V lost 3 bases and J lost 0 bases. CDR3 nucleotide sequence: TGTGCCACCAGTGATAGGACAGGCGCTAGCACAGATACGCAGTATTTT. It is translated as CATSDRTGASTDTQYF.

This clone has a single count. The chain combines TRBV5-1 with TRBJ1-3; 7 nucleotides agree with TRBD1. There are 17 residues in the CDR3. V lost 3 bases, J lost 0 bases, and 9 bases stayed unmatched. CDR1 is SGHRS, CDR2 YFSETQ, per germline. CDR3 sequence: CASSSGIGGHSGNTIYF. The CDR3 bases are TGCGCCAGCAGCTCAGGTATAGGGGGCCACTCTGGAAACACCATATATTTT.

V gene TRBV2 combines with J gene TRBJ1-6; D is perhaps TRBD1 (5 bases). V lost 3 bases and J lost 0, with 9 bases in between. The CDR3 has 16 residues. The V gene's germline CDR1 is SNHLY and CDR2 FYNNEI. The CDR3 reads CASSEGGSSYNSPLHF. Here the CDR3 DNA reads TGTGCCAGCAGTGAGGGGGGGAGCTCCTATAATTCACCCCTCCACTTT.

The V call is TRBV5-4, the J call TRBJ1-2; no firm D call. The germline V gene has CDR1 SGHNT and CDR2 YYREEE (reference sequence). The CDR3 has 13 residues. V lost 2 bases to trimming and J lost 4 bases, with 9 bases between them. The DNA of the CDR3 is TGTGCCAGCAGCTTTTCCTCTTCCTATGGCTACACCTTC. It translates to CASSFSSSYGYTF. The whole variable domain, remainder taken from reference TRBV5-4 and TRBJ1-2, is ETGVTQSPTHLIKTRGQQVTLRCSSQSGHNTVSWYQQALGQGPQFIFQYYREEENGRGNFPPRFSGLQFPNYSSELNVNALELDDSALYLCASSFSSSYGYTFGSGTRLTVV.

The J gene is TRBJ2-1, the V gene TRBV5-4, with a possible D match to TRBD1 (6 bases). The CDR3 covers 17 residues. The germline V and J ends were trimmed by 1 base and 0 bases, with 14 bases remaining between them. The germline gives CDR1 SGHNT, CDR2 YYREEE (reference sequence). In DNA, the CDR3 is TGTGCCAGCAGCTTGTCTGGGGTCAGGGGCTCCTACAATGAGCAGTTCTTC. Translating gives CASSLSGVRGSYNEQFF.

The chain has TRBV10-2 and TRBJ1-3, with TRBD1 identical over 8 bases. This CDR3 has 14 residues. After removal of 7 bases from V and 2 bases from J, the junction contained 4 bases not matched to a gene. The germline CDR1 and CDR2 sequences are WSHSY and SAAADI. The DNA of the CDR3 is TGCGCCAGCATGGACAGGGCTGCTGGAAACACCATATATTTT. Amino acids: CASMDRAAGNTIYF.

The chain has TRBV4-2 and TRBJ2-4; D not certain. The CDR3 length is 18 residues. V was cut by 1 base and J by 1 base, with 17 bases left in between. Looked up from germline, CDR1 is LGHNA and CDR2 is YNFKEQ. In DNA form, the CDR3 reads TGTGCCAGCAGCCAAGTTGCTTTGTTGATCGAGGCCAAAAACATTCAGTACTTC. Its protein product is CASSQVALLIEAKNIQYF.

This chain joins TRBV23-1 and TRBJ2-1, with TRBD1 matching over 9 bases. TRBV23-1 is known as an ORF, though its function is uncertain. The CDR3 runs 18 residues. The V gene end was trimmed by 0 bases and the J gene end by 0 bases; junction bases not matched to a gene: 6. The CDR3 loop reads CASSQSWDRASSYNEQFF. CDR3 bases: TGCGCCAGCAGTCAATCGTGGGACAGGGCTAGCTCCTACAATGAGCAGTTCTTC.

The chain couples TRBV27 to TRBJ2-3; 10 bases agree with TRBD2. The CDR3 runs to 15 residues. CDR1 is MNHEY and CDR2 is SMNVEV in the germline V gene (reference sequence). J gave up 4 bases and V 3 bases, and 4 bases lay outside the gene matches. The CDR3 nucleotides read TGTGCCAGCAGTTTCCTAGCGGGAGAGTCAGATACGCAGTATTTT. Translation: CASSFLAGESDTQYF.

V gene TRBV6-6 combines with J gene TRBJ1-1, with D perhaps matching TRBD1 (6 bases). CDR3 size: 14 residues. Per the germline V gene, CDR1 is MNHNY and CDR2 is SVGAGI (reference sequence). The V and J ends lost 0 bases and 6 bases respectively, with 11 bases between them. This CDR3 is CASSYSRGGSEAFF. The CDR3 DNA reads TGTGCCAGCAGTTACTCTCGCGGGGGCTCTGAAGCTTTCTTT.

This chain links TRBV5-4 with TRBJ2-1, with TRBD2 matching 13 bases. Trimming removed 4 bases from V and 8 bases from J; junction bases left unmatched: 6. Germline-derived CDR1 and CDR2 are SGHNT and YYREEE (reference sequence). The CDR3 runs to 15 residues. The DNA of the CDR3 is TGTGCCAGCAGCGAGGGACTAGCGGGGAGGTATGAGCAGTTCTTC. It codes for CASSEGLAGRYEQFF.

With respect to this clone: This CDR3 is also generated by other DNA sequences in the sample. V is TRBV6-5 and J is TRBJ2-3, with a weak D call TRBD2 (6 bases). Germline-derived CDR1 and CDR2 are MNHEY and SVGAGI. V was shortened by 6 bases and J by 3 bases, with 10 bases between the two germline ends. The CDR3 runs to 13 residues. DNA of the CDR3: TGTGCCAGCAGCCCCGGAGGGACAGATACGCAGTATTTT. It encodes CASSPGGTDTQYF.

The chain joins TRBV3-1 (or the pseudogene TRBV3-2) to TRBJ2-7; 7 bases are a match to TRBD1. CDR1 is LGHDT, CDR2 YNNKEL, per germline (reference sequence). The CDR3 covers 13 residues. J was trimmed by 10 bases and V by 0 bases; bases with no gene match: 6. The CDR3 coding sequence is TGTGCCAGCAGCCAAGACCTCGGGACAGTACAGTACTTC. This gives the protein CASSQDLGTVQYF.

The CDR3 loop reads CASSYSEGLAGVEQYF. The CDR3, as DNA: TGTGCCAGCAGTTACTCGGAGGGACTAGCGGGAGTCGAGCAGTACTTC. The chain has TRBV6-5 and TRBJ2-7; 14 bases align to TRBD2. Germline trimming cut 0 bases from V and 6 bases from J; bases unmatched to any gene: 4. This CDR3 region has 16 residues. Looked up from germline, CDR1 is MNHEY and CDR2 is SVGAGI.

The rearrangement uses TRBV15 and TRBJ1-5; weak D call: TRBD1 (5 bases). The germline CDR1 and CDR2 sequences are LNHNV and YYDKDF (reference sequence). The CDR3 is 16 residues long. The V end lost 5 bases, the J end lost 0 bases, and 14 bases lay between the germline ends. The CDR3 here is CATSDSGVYSNQPQHF. CDR3 in DNA: TGTGCCACCAGCGATTCGGGGGTTTATAGCAATCAGCCCCAGCATTTT. Looking up the rest from reference TRBV15 and TRBJ1-5 gives the full variable domain: DAMVIQNPRYQVTQFGKPVTLSCSQTLNHNVMYWYQQKSSQAPKLLFHYYDKDFNNEADTPDNFQSRRPNTSFCFLDIRSPGLGDTAMYLCATSDSGVYSNQPQHFGDGTRLSIL.

The chain recombines TRBV7-9 with TRBJ2-2; possibly TRBD2 for D (5 bases). The V end lost 0 bases, the J end lost 1 base, and 12 bases lay between the germline ends. The V gene's germline CDR1 is SEHNR and CDR2 FQNEAQ (reference sequence). The CDR3 contains 17 residues. The CDR3 nucleotides are TGTGCCAGCAGCTTAGCGTCGCGGGTTGGGAACACCGGGGAGCTGTTTTTT. Protein sequence: CASSLASRVGNTGELFF.

This chain uses TRBV2 with TRBJ1-5, with TRBD1 matching over 11 bases. The V segment lost 6 bases and the J segment 0 bases; nucleotides outside the gene matches: 10. Per the germline V gene, CDR1 is SNHLY and CDR2 is FYNNEI. This CDR3 has 18 residues. The CDR3 DNA follows: TGTGCCAGCAGCCCACCGGGACAGGGGGTTTATAGCAATCAGCCCCAGCATTTT. Its translation is CASSPPGQGVYSNQPQHF.

This chain joins TRBV4-1 and TRBJ1-3; D not resolved. Germline loops: CDR1 MGHRA, CDR2 YSYEKL. Trimming stripped 3 bases from V and 0 bases from J, with 9 bases between. The length of the CDR3 is 15 residues. CDR3 coding DNA: TGCGCCAGCAGCCACGTCGGGGACTCTGGAAACACCATATATTTT. Residues: CASSHVGDSGNTIYF.